This T cell receptor beta chain came from a study of blood T cell repertoires in COVID-19. At the level of the study: The United States, Italy and Spain supplied acute and convalescent COVID-19 samples. Sources were T cells, B-cell-depleted T cells, or PBMCs; the material itself was cDNA or gDNA.

Per the authors' pipeline: Reference gene primer amplification gave nucleated cell count estimates. Profiled with immunoSEQ multiplex PCR; TCRdb holds only in-frame clones, not every one. That table supplies the V and J calls and clone size; D and trimming were determined from the DNA. Among about 39,000 clones, roughly 78% were seen once, and the ten largest hold over 20%. V was pared by 1 base and J by 3 bases, with 12 bases between. There are 14 residues in the CDR3. Germline V gene data show CDR1 as SQVTM and CDR2 as ANQGSEA. This chain links TRBV29-1 with TRBJ1-2; no clear D gene. The sequenced material came from peripheral blood. The TCR was taken from a man between 65 and 85 years old with acute or convalescent COVID-19. DNA for the CDR3: TGCAGCGTTGAAGGTCGGAACCGGGACTATGGCTACACCTTC. Protein product: CSVEGRNRDYGYTF.